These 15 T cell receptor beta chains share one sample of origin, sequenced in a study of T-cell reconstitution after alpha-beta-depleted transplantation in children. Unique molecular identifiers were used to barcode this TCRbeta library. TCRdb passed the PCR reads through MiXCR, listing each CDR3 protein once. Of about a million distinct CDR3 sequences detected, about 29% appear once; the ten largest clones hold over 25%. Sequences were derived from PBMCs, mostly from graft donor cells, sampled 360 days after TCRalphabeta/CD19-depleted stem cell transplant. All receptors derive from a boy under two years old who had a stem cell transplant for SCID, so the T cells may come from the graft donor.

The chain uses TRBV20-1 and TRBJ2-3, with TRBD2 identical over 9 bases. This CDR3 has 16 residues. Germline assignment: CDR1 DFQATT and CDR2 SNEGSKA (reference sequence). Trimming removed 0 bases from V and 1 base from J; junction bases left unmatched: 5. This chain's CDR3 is CSAREPRTSGTDTQYF. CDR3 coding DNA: TGCAGTGCTAGAGAACCCCGGACTAGCGGCACAGATACGCAGTATTTT.

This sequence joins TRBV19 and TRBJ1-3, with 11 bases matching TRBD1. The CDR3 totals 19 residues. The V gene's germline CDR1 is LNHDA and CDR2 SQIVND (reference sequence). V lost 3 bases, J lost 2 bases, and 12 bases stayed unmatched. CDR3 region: CASSMFPGQGAGAGNTIYF. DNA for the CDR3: TGTGCCAGTAGTATGTTTCCCGGACAGGGGGCTGGCGCTGGAAACACCATATATTTT.

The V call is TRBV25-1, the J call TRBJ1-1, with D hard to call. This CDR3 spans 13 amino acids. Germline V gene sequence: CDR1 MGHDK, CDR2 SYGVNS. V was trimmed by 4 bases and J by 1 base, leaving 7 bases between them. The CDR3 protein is CASSVLQNTEAFF. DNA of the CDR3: TGTGCCAGCAGTGTGTTACAGAACACTGAAGCTTTCTTT. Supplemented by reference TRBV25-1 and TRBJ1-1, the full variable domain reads EADIYQTPRYLVIGTGKKITLECSQTMGHDKMYWYQQDPGMELHLIHYSYGVNSTEKGDLSSESTVSRIRTEHFPLTLESARPSHTSQYLCASSVLQNTEAFFGQGTRLTVV.

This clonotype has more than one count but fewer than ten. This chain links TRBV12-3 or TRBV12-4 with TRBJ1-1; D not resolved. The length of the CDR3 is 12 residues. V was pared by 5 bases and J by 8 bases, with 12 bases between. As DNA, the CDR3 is TGTGCCAGCAGTCCTCTTTCGGCCGAAGCTTTCTTT. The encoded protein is CASSPLSAEAFF.

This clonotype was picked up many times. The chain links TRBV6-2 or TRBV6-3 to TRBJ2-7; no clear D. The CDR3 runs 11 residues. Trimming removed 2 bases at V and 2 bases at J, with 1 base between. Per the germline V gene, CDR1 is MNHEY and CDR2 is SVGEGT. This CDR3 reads CASSYTYEQYF. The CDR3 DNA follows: TGTGCCAGCAGTTACACCTACGAGCAGTACTTC.

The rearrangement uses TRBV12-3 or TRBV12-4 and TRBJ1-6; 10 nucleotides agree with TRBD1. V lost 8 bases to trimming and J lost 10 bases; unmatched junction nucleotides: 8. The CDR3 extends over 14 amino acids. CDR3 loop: CASETGTGESPLHF. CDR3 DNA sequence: TGTGCCAGCGAGACCGGGACAGGGGAATCACCCCTCCACTTT.

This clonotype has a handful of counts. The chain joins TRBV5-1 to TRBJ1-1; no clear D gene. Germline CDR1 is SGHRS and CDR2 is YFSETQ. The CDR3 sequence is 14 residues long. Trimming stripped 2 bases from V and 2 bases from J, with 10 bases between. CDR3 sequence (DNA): TGCGCCAGCAGCTTCGGAACACCAAACACTGAAGCTTTCTTT. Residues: CASSFGTPNTEAFF.

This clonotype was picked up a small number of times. The CDR3 reads CASSLGRSHPTSTDTQYF. CDR3 coding DNA: TGTGCCAGCAGCTTAGGGAGGTCGCACCCAACGAGCACAGATACGCAGTATTTT. J is TRBJ2-3 and V is TRBV11-2; maybe TRBD2 (5 bases). The CDR3 is 18 amino acids. Germline V gene data show CDR1 as SGHAT and CDR2 as FQNNGV. V lost 1 base, J lost 0 bases, and 17 bases lay in between.

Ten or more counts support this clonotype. The CDR3 DNA sequence: TGTGCCAGCAGTTACTTCGTCCGGGAGCCTAATTCACCCCTCCACTTT. Residues: CASSYFVREPNSPLHF. The rearrangement joins TRBV6-5 to TRBJ1-6; D gene uncertain. This CDR3 spans 16 amino acids. V was trimmed by 1 base and J by 6 bases, leaving 13 bases between them. The V gene's germline CDR1 is MNHEY and CDR2 SVGAGI.

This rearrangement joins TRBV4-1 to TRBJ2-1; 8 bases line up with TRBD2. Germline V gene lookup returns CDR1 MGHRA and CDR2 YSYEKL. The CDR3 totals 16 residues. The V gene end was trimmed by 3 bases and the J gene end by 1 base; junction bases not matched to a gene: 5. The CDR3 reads CASSQPAGGSYNEQFF. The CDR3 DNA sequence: TGCGCCAGCAGCCAGCCCGCGGGGGGTTCCTACAATGAGCAGTTCTTC.

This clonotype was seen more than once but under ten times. The CDR3 loop reads CASSLLPYRDLSYEQYF. CDR3 nucleotides: TGTGCCAGCAGCTTACTGCCCTACAGGGATCTCTCCTACGAGCAGTACTTC. The chain couples TRBV7-9 to TRBJ2-7, with D possibly matching TRBD1 (6 bases). CDR1 SEHNR and CDR2 FQNEAQ come from the germline V gene (reference sequence). This CDR3 is 17 amino acids long. Trimming removed 2 bases at V and 0 bases at J, with 17 bases between. Complete variable domain (other parts from reference TRBV7-9 and TRBJ2-7): DTGVSQNPRHKITKRGQNVTFRCDPISEHNRLYWYRQTLGQGPEFLTYFQNEAQLEKSRLLSDRFSAERPKGSFSTLEIQRTEQGDSAMYLCASSLLPYRDLSYEQYFGPGTRLTVT.

This CDR3 is CASSQVKRWEYGYTF. The CDR3 region has the DNA TGCGCCAGCAGCCAAGTGAAGCGGTGGGAGTATGGCTACACCTTC. The rearrangement joins TRBV4-1 to TRBJ1-2; no reliable D call. The CDR3 sequence is 15 residues long. V was trimmed by 1 base and J by 5 bases, leaving 14 bases between them. Germline values: CDR1 MGHRA, CDR2 YSYEKL.

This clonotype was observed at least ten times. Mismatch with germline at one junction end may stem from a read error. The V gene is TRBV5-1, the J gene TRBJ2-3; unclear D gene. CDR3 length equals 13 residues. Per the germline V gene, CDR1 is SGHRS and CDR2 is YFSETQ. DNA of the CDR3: TGTGCCAGCAGCCCCACGGGCACAGATACGCAGTATTTT. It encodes CASSPTGTDTQYF.

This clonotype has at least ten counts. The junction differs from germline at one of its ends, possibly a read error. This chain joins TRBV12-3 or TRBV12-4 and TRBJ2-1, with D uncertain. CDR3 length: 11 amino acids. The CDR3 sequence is CASGLGNEQFF. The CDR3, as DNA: TGTGCCAGCGGTTTGGGTAATGAGCAGTTCTTC.

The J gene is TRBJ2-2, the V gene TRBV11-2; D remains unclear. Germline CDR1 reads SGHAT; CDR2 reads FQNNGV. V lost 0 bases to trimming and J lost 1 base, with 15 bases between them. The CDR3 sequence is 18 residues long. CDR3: CASSLDRRSQKNTGELFF. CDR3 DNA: TGTGCCAGCAGCTTAGACCGCAGGTCCCAGAAGAACACCGGGGAGCTGTTTTTT.